This entry describes one TCR beta chain. Its binding antigen is unknown. There are no base qualities to consult, and no much larger clone falls within one base. The entry originates in a study of PD-1 blockade in classical Hodgkin lymphoma (TCRdb year 2020). Some background on the complete study: Nivolumab dosing was 3 mg/kg intravenously every 2 weeks, continuing until either disease progression or unacceptable toxicity. A peripheral blood immune signature of response to PD-1 blockade in classical Hodgkin lymphoma was defined using TCR beta sequencing and CyTOF.

The Qiagen DNeasy kit was used to extract genomic DNA both from unsorted PBMCs and from the negatively selected CD4+ and CD8+ fractions. TCR beta CDR3 regions were subjected to amplification by immunoSEQ multiplex PCR with primers that anneal to V and J segments. A synthetic immune receptor repertoire was used to minimize amplification bias, and any residual bias was removed computationally once sequencing was done. Turning to the authors' computational methods: Repertoire diversity was quantified as the Shannon entropy index using custom Python scripts. Unsorted, CD4+ and CD8+ repertoires were analyzed separately, except in combined analyses where CD4+ and CD8+ sequences were merged in silico. Clonal expansion was defined as a frequency increase of at least 2-fold after treatment compared with C1D1, and clones undetected at baseline were assigned a pseudocount of 0.5. Singleton clones were defined as clones with 0 or 1 copy at C1D1, and non-singleton clones were defined as clones with 2 or more copies. By matching protein sequences in sorted samples from the same patient, clones expanded in unsorted samples were annotated as CD4+, CD8+ or unknown. Wilcoxon tests were applied to paired samples to test diversity changes from C1D1 to C4D1. TCRdb obtained this table from immuneACCESS and retained in-frame rearrangements with V and J assigned. These tables miss some clones; where compared with another copy, unresolved V genes account for less than half of the shortfall, and the remainder is unexplained. V, J and clone size derive from that table, while D and trimming were established from the DNA sequence. The sample table holds some 24,000 clones, of which around 80% were seen once. The top ten hold 6.2% of the sample.

The intended sense of this specimen's time point label: cycle 4 day 1 (C4D1), after more than five weeks of nivolumab. All trial patients had relapsed after autologous stem cell transplantation, with cohorts A, B and C differing in prior brentuximab vedotin exposure. The trial cohort included 50 or so patients with relapsed/refractory classical Hodgkin lymphoma, and each patient had a best overall response of complete response, partial response or progressive disease. Trial patients were treated with single-agent nivolumab in the multi-cohort phase II CheckMate 205 trial. An independent review committee assessed best overall response using the 2007 International Working Group response criteria. Trial PBMCs were collected immediately before nivolumab initiation (C1D1) and during therapy at cycle 2 day 1 and cycle 4 day 1. Peripheral blood was collected in 8 mL Vacutainer Cell Preparation Tubes, from which PBMCs were isolated by centrifugation and then cryopreserved.

The paper as a whole reports these results and caveats: Only a single clinical trial cohort was studied, and what caused the repertoire differences, possibly disease activity or prior therapy, remained undefined. Baseline TCR diversity was reported as lower in newly diagnosed patients than in healthy donors, and lower still in relapsed/refractory patients. A significant rise by C4D1 was seen in CD4+ but not CD8+ TCR diversity (p=0.0027 vs p=0.16), with the rise being most apparent in complete responders (p=0.02). Diversity was lower in patients who began nivolumab less than 1 year after ASCT, so these patients were left out of later analyses to avoid confounding by immune reconstitution. Trial patients with a complete response had baseline diversity similar to that of newly diagnosed patients, while partial responders and progressors had significantly lower diversity.

The germline V gene encodes CDR1 MNHEY and CDR2 SMNVEV (reference sequence). Trimmed from V: 4 bases; trimmed from J: 5 bases; junction bases lacking a gene match: 8. There are 15 amino acids in the CDR3, from cysteine to phenylalanine inclusive. The CDR3 DNA has 45 bases and is translated from base 1. The V gene is TRBV27 and the J gene is TRBJ2-3; the junction holds 8 bases that match TRBD2. The material sequenced was peripheral blood mononuclear cells (PBMCs), taken before the fourth cycle of nivolumab. This receptor was obtained from a human donor with classical Hodgkin lymphoma. The CDR3 protein is CASSSVAGLKDTQYF. The sequenced DNA is TGTGCCAGCAGTTCCGTAGCGGGATTAAAAGATACGCAGTATTTT.